The following is a T cell receptor (beta chain) sequence with its context. Its antigen is currently not known. No per-base quality is available; no much larger clone lies one base away. The immunoSEQ Assay, a bias-controlled multiplex PCR, was used to amplify TCRbeta CDR3 regions from genomic DNA. Under the source paper's analysis protocol: The number of nucleated cells in each sample was estimated from the amplification of reference gene primers within the assay. To quantify the absolute abundance of each unique TCRbeta CDR3 rearrangement, sequence reads were collapsed and filtered. For each sample, productive Simpson clonality was calculated as the square root of Simpson's diversity index over productive rearrangements. Not all clones reach the TCRdb copy of this immuneACCESS table, which keeps in-frame sequences only. Checked studies attribute under half of the gap to unresolved V genes and leave the rest unexplained. The D gene and trimming were derived from the DNA, and the V and J assignments and clone size from that table. The sample includes approximately 69,000 clones, with around 86% observed a single time. About 12% of the sample is in the top ten clones.

These data come from a study of blood T cell repertoires in COVID-19 (TCRdb year 2020). With regard to the full study: The collaborator samples originated in the United States, Italy and Spain and spanned the acute and convalescent phases of COVID-19. The sample metadata nearly always contained a de-identified subject ID, COVID-19 status, age in years and sex. Subjects who had been exposed to COVID-19, were actively infected with it, or had recovered from it provided the deeply sampled blood TCRbeta repertoires that made up the dataset. Where HLA class I and class II types were available, the types were taken from metadata supplied by the sample provider, not from assay-based typing. The samples were drawn from the first 160 participants of the ongoing ImmuneRACE study and from 1,200 or so subjects provided by 6 global collaborators. The material from the prospective study consisted of cDNA or gDNA derived from T cells, B-cell-depleted T cells, or PBMCs. The repertoires were released in a freely available public database intended as a resource for research on the immune response to SARS-CoV-2. Overall results and qualifications from the work: How much clinical and demographic metadata was included differed by source and by participant, and the metadata was provided uncurated.

Whole blood was collected in K2EDTA tubes by collaborating institutions according to the institutions' own protocols. For TCRbeta analysis, collaborator samples were shipped as frozen whole blood, as isolated PBMCs, or as DNA extracted from either sample type. Trimmed from V: 2 bases; trimmed from J: 5 bases; junction bases lacking a gene match: 6. From its cysteine to its phenylalanine, the CDR3 spans 16 amino acids. Just CDR3 DNA is preserved here, 48 bases in frame from base 1. The germline V gene (reference sequence) provides CDR1 GTSNPN and CDR2 SVGIG. The sequenced sample consisted of peripheral blood. In this chain, TRBV30 is recombined with TRBJ2-5; the central 15 bases match TRBD2. The receptor was isolated from a human donor in a cohort sampled during active COVID-19. The DNA sequence reads TGTGCCTGGAGTCAGGGACTAGCGGGGGGCACGGAGACCCAGTACTTC. Its product reads: CAWSQGLAGGTETQYF.